Below, 18 T cell receptor beta chains from the same sample are listed, as sequenced in a study of T cells in narcolepsy. Repertoires were generated with immunoSEQ multiplex PCR, while TCRdb's copy carries only in-frame clones and drops some. The data contain fewer than 40,000 clones, approximately 77% of them singletons. Sequenced input: memory (CD45RA-) CD4+ T cells from blood. All receptors come from a human donor in good health.

The rearrangement uses TRBV7-2 and TRBJ2-7, with unresolved D. Per the germline V gene, CDR1 is SGHTA and CDR2 is FQGNSA. V was trimmed by 1 base and J by 3 bases, leaving 19 bases between them. The CDR3 spans 17 residues. DNA of the CDR3: TGTGCCAGCAGCTTAGTCACCACCCCAGTTAGGTTCTACGAGCAGTACTTC. It translates to CASSLVTTPVRFYEQYF.

This chain joins TRBV11-1 and TRBJ1-3, with D possibly TRBD1 on 5 matching bases. V was cut by 5 bases and J by 1 base, with 9 bases left in between. CDR1 SGHAT and CDR2 FQDESV come from the germline V gene (reference sequence). The CDR3 loop spans 14 amino acids. CDR3 sequence reads: CASSRDRSGNTIYF. For the CDR3, the DNA is TGTGCCAGCAGCCGTGACAGATCTGGAAACACCATATATTTT.

Turning to this clone: The junction and the germline gene differ at one end; a read error may be behind it. The chain is built from TRBV30 and TRBJ2-3; possible D gene TRBD2, 5 bases. This CDR3 has 13 residues. Germline assignment: CDR1 GTSNPN and CDR2 SVGIG (reference sequence). CDR3 DNA: TGTGCCTGGAGTGTCATCGAGGGATCCCCCCCGATCTTT. Its protein is CAWSVIEGSPPIF.

The rearrangement links TRBV11-3 to TRBJ1-5; D ambiguous. V lost 1 base and J lost 1, with 11 bases in between. The length of the CDR3 is 16 residues. Germline-derived CDR1 and CDR2 are SGHNT and YENEEA. The CDR3 sequence: CASSLVTGFSNQPQHF. The CDR3 DNA reads TGTGCCAGCAGCTTAGTAACGGGGTTCAGCAATCAGCCCCAGCATTTT.

The rearrangement links TRBV6-1 to TRBJ2-1; 8 bases fit TRBD2. This CDR3 has 16 amino acids. Germline CDR1 reads MNHNS; CDR2 reads SASEGT. Unmatched junction bases numbered 9, after V lost 4 bases and J lost 4 bases. The CDR3 reads CASSGLSGTRYNEQFF. The CDR3 nucleotides are TGTGCCAGCAGTGGACTATCCGGGACTAGATACAATGAGCAGTTCTTC.

The V call is TRBV2, the J call TRBJ1-2, with 7 bases lining up with TRBD1. This CDR3 has 12 residues. The germline V gene has CDR1 SNHLY and CDR2 FYNNEI. Germline trimming cut 8 bases from V and 2 bases from J; bases unmatched to any gene: 2. The DNA of the CDR3 is TGTGCCAGCGACAGGGCGAACTATGGCTACACCTTC. It specifies CASDRANYGYTF.

V is TRBV9 and J is TRBJ2-5, with 10 bases that match TRBD2. CDR1 and CDR2 from the germline V gene are SGDLS and YYNGEE. This CDR3 contains 17 residues. With 3 bases clipped from V and 2 bases from J, the junction kept 10 bases outside the gene matches. The CDR3 reads CASSAGSSGGLQETQYF. CDR3 sequence (DNA): TGTGCCAGCAGCGCTGGGTCTAGCGGGGGCTTACAAGAGACCCAGTACTTC.

The genes are TRBV4-1 and TRBJ1-5; 9 bases align to TRBD1. Germline V gene data show CDR1 as MGHRA and CDR2 as YSYEKL. The CDR3 sequence is 15 residues long. V trimming: 5 bases; J trimming: 6 bases; junction bases outside the gene matches: 8. CDR3: CASSATGGLGQPQHF. The DNA for the CDR3 is TGCGCCAGCAGCGCTACAGGGGGCTTAGGTCAGCCCCAGCATTTT.

Notes on this clone: Other DNA sequences from this sample encode an identical CDR3 as well. The J gene is TRBJ1-2, the V gene TRBV6-5, with D perhaps matching TRBD1 (6 bases). Trimming cost V 2 bases and J 7 bases, with 11 bases left between them. The CDR3 length is 13 residues. Germline assignment: CDR1 MNHEY and CDR2 SVGAGI. CDR3 DNA sequence: TGTGCCAGCAGTTACATGGGGGGCAGTGGCTACACCTTC. Encoded protein: CASSYMGGSGYTF.

The chain combines TRBV5-4 with TRBJ2-7; 7 nucleotides line up with TRBD1. J lost 6 bases, V lost 4 bases, and 13 bases had no gene match. CDR3 length equals 15 residues. CDR1 SGHNT and CDR2 YYREEE come from the germline V gene (reference sequence). The CDR3 nucleotides read TGTGCCAGCAGCGCGTTAGGGGGCGTCAAGTCCGAGCAGTACTTC. Translated, it gives CASSALGGVKSEQYF.

The chain links TRBV7-2 to TRBJ2-3; 8 bases map to TRBD2. Germline V gene lookup returns CDR1 SGHTA and CDR2 FQGNSA. The CDR3 runs to 14 residues. V trimming: 5 bases; J trimming: 5 bases; junction bases outside the gene matches: 6. The CDR3 region is CASSPREGQDTQYF. CDR3 DNA sequence: TGTGCCAGCAGCCCACGGGAGGGCCAAGATACGCAGTATTTT.

This clone was seen once. The chain is built from TRBV7-2 and TRBJ1-5; D may be TRBD1 (6 bases). Germline CDR1 and CDR2: SGHTA and FQGNSA. Deletions cut 3 bases from V and 7 bases from J, with 16 bases between. The CDR3 totals 15 residues. The CDR3 DNA reads TGTGCCAGCAGCTTCACGGGGGCGCCGGGACAGCCCCAGCATTTT. This sequence encodes CASSFTGAPGQPQHF.

This chain uses TRBV5-1 with TRBJ2-1, with TRBD2 matching 7 bases. J gave up 1 base and V 0 bases, and 4 bases lay outside the gene matches. The CDR3 covers 16 residues. In germline, CDR1 is SGHRS, CDR2 YFSETQ. CDR3 nucleotide sequence: TGCGCCAGCAGCTTGGCCCCAGCGGGGTCCTACAATGAGCAGTTCTTC. Amino acids: CASSLAPAGSYNEQFF.

The chain links TRBV6-4 to TRBJ1-2; D gene unclear. The CDR3 contains 15 residues. V gave up 6 bases and J gave up 8 bases, with 22 bases separating them. Germline CDR1 MRHNA, CDR2 SNTAGT. The CDR3 nucleotides are TGTGCCAGCAGCGCCAATGGTATTGCGGGCGCCGGCTACACCTTC. It specifies CASSANGIAGAGYTF.

This chain joins TRBV11-3 and TRBJ1-1, with no clear D. Germline-derived CDR1 and CDR2 are SGHNT and YENEEA. This CDR3 spans 14 amino acids. The V end was cut by 6 bases, the J end by 0 bases, with 11 bases between. In DNA, the CDR3 is TGTGCCAGCAGATGGGGAAATTTGAACACTGAAGCTTTCTTT. Protein: CASRWGNLNTEAFF.

The V call is TRBV30, the J call TRBJ1-2; D gene ambiguous. CDR3 size: 14 residues. Trimming removed 0 bases at V and 8 bases at J, with 16 bases between. Germline V lookup: CDR1 GTSNPN, CDR2 SVGIG (reference sequence). As DNA, the CDR3 is TGTGCCTGGAGTGTACGTGGGCTGGGTAGGGGCTACACCTTC. Translation: CAWSVRGLGRGYTF.

The rearrangement links TRBV6-5 to TRBJ2-5, with 10 bases matching TRBD1. Germline V gives CDR1 MNHEY, CDR2 SVGAGI. The CDR3 consists of 14 residues. The V gene end was trimmed by 6 bases and the J gene end by 2 bases; junction bases not matched to a gene: 3. CDR3: CASRDRGGQETQYF. Here the CDR3 DNA reads TGTGCCAGCAGGGACAGGGGGGGACAAGAGACCCAGTACTTC.

The rearrangement links TRBV23-1 to TRBJ2-1; D may be TRBD2 (6 bases). TRBV23-1 belongs to the ORF category, with a function that is uncertain. Trimming cost V 11 bases and J 1 base, with 12 bases left between them. This CDR3 comprises 13 residues. The DNA for the CDR3 is TGCGCCCCCACCGGGAGATCCTACAATGAGCAGTTCTTC. The encoded protein is CAPTGRSYNEQFF.